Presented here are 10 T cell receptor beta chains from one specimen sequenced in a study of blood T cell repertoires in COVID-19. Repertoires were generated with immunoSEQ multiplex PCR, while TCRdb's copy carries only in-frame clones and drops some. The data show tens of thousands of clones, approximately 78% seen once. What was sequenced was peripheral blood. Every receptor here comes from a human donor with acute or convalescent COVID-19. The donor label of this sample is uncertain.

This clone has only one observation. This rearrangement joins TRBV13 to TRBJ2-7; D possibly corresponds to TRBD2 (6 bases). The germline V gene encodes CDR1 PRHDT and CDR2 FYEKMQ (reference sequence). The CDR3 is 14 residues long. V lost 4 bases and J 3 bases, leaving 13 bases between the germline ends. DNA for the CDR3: TGTGCCAGCAGCTCCTTGCCGGGAGACTACGAGCAGTACTTC. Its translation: CASSSLPGDYEQYF.

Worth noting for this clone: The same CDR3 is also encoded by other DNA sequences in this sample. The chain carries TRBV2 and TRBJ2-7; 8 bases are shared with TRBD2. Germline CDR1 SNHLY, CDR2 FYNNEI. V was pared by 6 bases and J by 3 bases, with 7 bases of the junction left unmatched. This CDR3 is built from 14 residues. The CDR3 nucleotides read TGTGCCAGCAGGCTTGGACTAGCTGTCTACGAGCAGTACTTC. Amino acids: CASRLGLAVYEQYF.

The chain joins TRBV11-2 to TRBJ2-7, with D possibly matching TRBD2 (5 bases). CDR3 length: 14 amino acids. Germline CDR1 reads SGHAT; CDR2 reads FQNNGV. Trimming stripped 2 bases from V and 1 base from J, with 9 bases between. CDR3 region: CASSLTGLSYEQYF. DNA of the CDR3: TGTGCCAGCAGCTTAACGGGGTTGTCCTACGAGCAGTACTTC.

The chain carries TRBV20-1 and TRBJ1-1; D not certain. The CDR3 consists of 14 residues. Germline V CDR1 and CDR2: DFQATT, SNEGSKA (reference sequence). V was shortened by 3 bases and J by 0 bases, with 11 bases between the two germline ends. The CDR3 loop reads CSASFEAMNTEAFF. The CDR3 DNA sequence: TGCAGTGCTAGTTTCGAGGCGATGAACACTGAAGCTTTCTTT.

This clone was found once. The CDR3 DNA follows: TGTGCCAGCAGCCCCAGGACAGGGAGAAGCACAGATACGCAGTATTTT. Protein: CASSPRTGRSTDTQYF. The chain combines TRBV5-5 with TRBJ2-3, with 8 bases matching TRBD1. V shed 4 bases, J shed 0 bases, and the junction held 7 bases outside the gene matches. The CDR3 spans 16 residues. Germline CDR1 and CDR2: SGHKS and YYEKEE (reference sequence).

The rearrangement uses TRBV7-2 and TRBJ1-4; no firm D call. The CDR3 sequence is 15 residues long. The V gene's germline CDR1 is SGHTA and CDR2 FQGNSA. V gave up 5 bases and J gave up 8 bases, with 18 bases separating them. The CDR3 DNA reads TGTGCCAGCAGCGCAGGACTCGGGTCAGGAGAAAAACTGTTTTTT. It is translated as CASSAGLGSGEKLFF.

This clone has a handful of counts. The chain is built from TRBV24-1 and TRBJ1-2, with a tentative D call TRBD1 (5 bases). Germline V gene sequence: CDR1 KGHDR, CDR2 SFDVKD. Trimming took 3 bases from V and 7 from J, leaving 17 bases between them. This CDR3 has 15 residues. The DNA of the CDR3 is TGTGCCACCAGTGATCGCTGGCAGGGCGTTGGTGGCTACACCTTC. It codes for CATSDRWQGVGGYTF.

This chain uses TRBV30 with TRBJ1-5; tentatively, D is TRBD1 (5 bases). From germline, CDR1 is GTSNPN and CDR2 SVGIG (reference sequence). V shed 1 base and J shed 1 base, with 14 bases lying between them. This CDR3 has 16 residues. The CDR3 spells CAWSEGAGWSNQPQHF. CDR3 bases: TGTGCCTGGAGTGAAGGGGCTGGATGGAGCAATCAGCCCCAGCATTTT.

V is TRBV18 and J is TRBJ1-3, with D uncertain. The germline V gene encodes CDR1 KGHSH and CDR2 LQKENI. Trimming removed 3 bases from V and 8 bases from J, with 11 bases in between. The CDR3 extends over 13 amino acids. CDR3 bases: TGTGCCAGCTCACCGCCGGGATGGGACACCATATATTTT. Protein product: CASSPPGWDTIYF.

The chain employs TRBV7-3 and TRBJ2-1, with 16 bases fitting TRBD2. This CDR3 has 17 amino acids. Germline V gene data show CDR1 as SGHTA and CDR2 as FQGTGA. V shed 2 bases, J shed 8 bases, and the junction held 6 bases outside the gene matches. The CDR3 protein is CASSLGTSGGAGDEQFF. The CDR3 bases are TGTGCCAGCAGCTTAGGGACTAGCGGGGGGGCCGGAGATGAGCAGTTCTTC. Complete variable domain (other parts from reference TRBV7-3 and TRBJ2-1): GAGVSQTPSNKVTEKGKYVELRCDPISGHTALYWYRQSLGQGPEFLIYFQGTGAADDSGLPNDRFFAVRPEGSVSTLKIQRTERGDSAVYLCASSLGTSGGAGDEQFFGPGTRLTVL.